The 25 T cell receptor beta chains presented below share a single source sample, sequenced in a study of blood T cell repertoires in COVID-19. Repertoires were generated with immunoSEQ multiplex PCR, while TCRdb's copy carries only in-frame clones and drops some. The profile covers about 59,000 clones, with roughly 80% appearing a single time and less than 20% taken by the ten largest. The sequencing sample was made of peripheral blood. The source of these receptors is a woman between 50 and 59 years old with active or convalescent COVID-19.

The chain has TRBV6-5 and TRBJ1-2, with a weak D call TRBD1 (6 bases). The CDR3 length is 12 residues. V was clipped by 7 bases and J by 4 bases, with 10 bases between them. The germline gives CDR1 MNHEY, CDR2 SVGAGI. The DNA for the CDR3 is TGTGCCAGCAATACAGGGCTCTATGGCTACACCTTC. Amino acids: CASNTGLYGYTF.

The chain combines TRBV29-1 with TRBJ2-3, with D perhaps matching TRBD1 (5 bases). V was clipped by 4 bases and J by 6 bases, with 11 bases between them. The CDR3 loop spans 12 amino acids. The V gene's germline CDR1 is SQVTM and CDR2 ANQGSEA. CDR3 sequence reads: CSVGKGRDTQYF. The CDR3 DNA reads TGCAGCGTTGGCAAGGGGCGGGATACGCAGTATTTT.

The chain couples TRBV5-4 to TRBJ2-7; D may be TRBD1 (5 bases). This CDR3 comprises 14 residues. V shed 0 bases and J shed 4 bases, with 11 bases lying between them. The germline CDR1 and CDR2 sequences are SGHNT and YYREEE (reference sequence). CDR3 DNA: TGTGCCAGCAGCTTGGTAGGGGCGCGGTACGAGCAGTACTTC. Translated: CASSLVGARYEQYF. The variable domain in full, completed from reference TRBV5-4 and TRBJ2-7, reads ETGVTQSPTHLIKTRGQQVTLRCSSQSGHNTVSWYQQALGQGPQFIFQYYREEENGRGNFPPRFSGLQFPNYSSELNVNALELDDSALYLCASSLVGARYEQYFGPGTRLTVT.

In the case of this clone: Germline and junction disagree at one end, which may indicate a read error. V usage is TRBV7-2 and J usage is TRBJ2-5; the match to TRBD2 covers 9 bases. The germline V gene has CDR1 SGHTA and CDR2 FQGNSA. This CDR3 comprises 16 residues. CDR3 nucleotides: TGTGCCAGCACCTTATCCGGACTAGCGTCACAAGAGACCCAGTACTTC. It encodes CASTLSGLASQETQYF.

This chain links TRBV18 with TRBJ1-1; D gene unclear. Germline V lookup: CDR1 KGHSH, CDR2 LQKENI. This CDR3 contains 15 residues. V shed 0 bases and J shed 0 bases, with 8 bases lying between them. CDR3 coding DNA: TGTGCCAGCTCACCACCGTCCGGGATGAACACTGAAGCTTTCTTT. Amino acid sequence: CASSPPSGMNTEAFF.

V usage is TRBV5-6 and J usage is TRBJ2-5; D may be TRBD1 (5 bases). CDR3 length equals 13 residues. V gave up 4 bases and J gave up 1 base, with 8 bases separating them. Germline values: CDR1 SGHDT, CDR2 YYEEEE. The CDR3 protein is CASSKDTQETQYF. As DNA, the CDR3 is TGTGCCAGCAGCAAGGACACCCAAGAGACCCAGTACTTC.

This clone was counted only a few times. V usage is TRBV5-1 and J usage is TRBJ1-3; 9 positions match TRBD1. Germline V CDR1 and CDR2: SGHRS, YFSETQ. V gave up 0 bases and J gave up 3 bases; unmatched junction bases: 1. CDR3 length: 15 residues. CDR3 protein: CASSLGDRDGNTIYF. In nucleotides, the CDR3 is TGCGCCAGCAGCTTGGGGGACAGGGATGGAAACACCATATATTTT. The full variable domain, completed using reference TRBV5-1 and TRBJ1-3, is KAGVTQTPRYLIKTRGQQVTLSCSPISGHRSVSWYQQTPGQGLQFLFEYFSETQRNKGNFPGRFSGRQFSNSRSEMNVSTLELGDSALYLCASSLGDRDGNTIYFGEGSWLTVV.

The chain links TRBV28 to TRBJ1-1; 7 nucleotides match TRBD1. The V gene's germline CDR1 is MDHEN and CDR2 SYDVKM. The CDR3 spans 14 residues. Losses at the gene ends were 3 bases for V and 11 bases for J; bases not matched to a gene: 12. CDR3: CASSFPGTVPAAFF. The CDR3 DNA reads TGTGCCAGCAGTTTCCCCGGGACAGTTCCTGCGGCTTTCTTT. Using reference TRBV28 and TRBJ1-1 for the parts outside the CDR3, the full variable domain is DVKVTQSSRYLVKRTGEKVFLECVQDMDHENMFWYRQDPGLGLRLIYFSYDVKMKEKGDIPEGYSVSREKKERFSLILESASTNQTSMYLCASSFPGTVPAAFFGQGTRLTVV.

The J gene is TRBJ2-5, the V gene TRBV28; maybe TRBD1 (5 bases). This CDR3 spans 15 amino acids. Germline lookup yields CDR1 MDHEN and CDR2 SYDVKM. Between the trimmed V and J ends, which lost 5 bases and 1 base, there was a span of 14 bases. CDR3 region: CASSRLGQGQETQYF. CDR3 DNA sequence: TGTGCCAGCAGTCGCCTTGGCCAGGGCCAAGAGACCCAGTACTTC.

J is TRBJ2-6 and V is TRBV7-8; no clear D gene. The CDR3 length is 15 residues. Germline CDR1 reads SGHVS; CDR2 reads FQNEAQ. V was trimmed by 2 bases and J by 0 bases, leaving 5 bases between them. As DNA, the CDR3 is TGTGCCAGCAGCTTATACGGCTCTGGGGCCAACGTCCTGACTTTC. Translation: CASSLYGSGANVLTF.

This chain connects TRBV7-9 to TRBJ2-2; TRBD2 agrees at 14 bases. The CDR3 covers 15 residues. The J segment lost 5 bases and the V segment lost 8 bases, leaving 4 bases of the junction unmatched. Germline CDR1 SEHNR, CDR2 FQNEAQ (reference sequence). CDR3 in amino acids: CASVGLAGGTGELFF. CDR3 nucleotides: TGTGCCAGCGTCGGACTAGCGGGAGGTACCGGGGAGCTGTTTTTT.

The rearrangement joins TRBV19 to TRBJ1-2, with D possibly matching TRBD1 (6 bases). V was cut by 6 bases and J by 8 bases, with 19 bases left in between. The germline V gene encodes CDR1 LNHDA and CDR2 SQIVND (reference sequence). This CDR3 has 14 amino acids. The CDR3 DNA reads as TGTGCCAGTAGAGCCCTACAGGGACCATACGGCTACACCTTC. Residues: CASRALQGPYGYTF.

The chain employs TRBV6-5 and TRBJ1-1; D is unresolved. The CDR3 extends over 13 amino acids. Per the germline V gene, CDR1 is MNHEY and CDR2 is SVGAGI. V was shortened by 6 bases and J by 8 bases, with 16 bases between the two germline ends. CDR3 in amino acids: CASRNELSAEAFF. CDR3 nucleotide sequence: TGTGCCAGCAGGAATGAGTTGTCAGCGGAAGCTTTCTTT.

This clone was seen only a few times. V and J are TRBV19 and TRBJ1-2, with 10 positions matching TRBD1. Germline CDR1 LNHDA, CDR2 SQIVND (reference sequence). The junction had 7 bases not matched to a gene; V was cut back by 7 bases and J by 5 bases. The CDR3 is 14 amino acids. The CDR3 is CASKPGQGRYGYTF. CDR3 sequence (DNA): TGTGCCAGTAAGCCGGGACAGGGGCGTTATGGCTACACCTTC.

The chain has TRBV5-4 and TRBJ2-2; maybe TRBD1 (5 bases). CDR3 length equals 15 residues. The ends were cut back, 0 bases at V and 1 base at J, with 7 bases in the middle. Germline CDR1 SGHNT, CDR2 YYREEE (reference sequence). The CDR3 sequence: CASSLAQGNTGELFF. The CDR3 DNA sequence: TGTGCCAGCAGCTTGGCCCAGGGGAACACCGGGGAGCTGTTTTTT.

In this sample, this clone turned up once. This chain links TRBV20-1 with TRBJ2-5; unclear D gene. This CDR3 comprises 12 residues. Per germline, CDR1 DFQATT and CDR2 SNEGSKA (reference sequence). V was clipped by 3 bases and J by 5 bases, with 10 bases between them. The CDR3 here is CSASSGEETQYF. CDR3 DNA: TGCAGTGCTAGTAGTGGAGAGGAGACCCAGTACTTC.

V gene TRBV7-2 combines with J gene TRBJ1-1; no reliable D call. V lost 2 bases and J lost 4, with 11 bases in between. The length of the CDR3 is 14 residues. Germline assignment: CDR1 SGHTA and CDR2 FQGNSA. The CDR3: CASSLQWEGTEAFF. CDR3 sequence (DNA): TGTGCCAGCAGCTTACAATGGGAGGGCACTGAAGCTTTCTTT.

Only a few counts were recorded for this clone. The rearrangement links TRBV3-1 (or the pseudogene TRBV3-2) to TRBJ2-1; D not resolved. Trimming stripped 3 bases from V and 7 bases from J, with 7 bases between. Germline CDR1 and CDR2: LGHDT and YNNKEL (reference sequence). The CDR3 is 12 amino acids. The CDR3 DNA reads TGTGCCAGCAGCCACGGTTCAAATGAGCAGTTCTTC. Translation: CASSHGSNEQFF.

The chain recombines TRBV28 with TRBJ2-1; D is possibly TRBD2 (6 bases). The CDR3 runs to 14 residues. CDR1 is MDHEN and CDR2 is SYDVKM in the germline V gene. V lost 5 bases, J lost 6 bases, and 14 bases lay in between. This CDR3 reads CASSPSGLLNEQFF. The CDR3 DNA sequence: TGTGCCAGCAGTCCCTCGGGACTCCTCAATGAGCAGTTCTTC.

This clone showed up just once. The gene calls are TRBV18 and TRBJ2-3; 11 nucleotides line up with TRBD2. The CDR3 consists of 15 residues. J lost 1 base, V lost 6 bases, and 3 bases had no gene match. Per germline, CDR1 KGHSH and CDR2 LQKENI. The CDR3: CASSILAGGTDTQYF. The DNA of the CDR3 is TGTGCCAGCTCGATACTAGCGGGGGGCACAGATACGCAGTATTTT.

This clone is a singleton in its sample. The V gene is TRBV28, the J gene TRBJ1-4; perhaps TRBD1 as D (5 bases). Trimming shortened V by 4 bases and J by 5 bases, and 8 bases separated the two germline ends. This CDR3 region has 13 residues. CDR1 and CDR2 (germline): MDHEN, SYDVKM. CDR3 bases: TGTGCCAGCAGTTCGGGGGGGAATGAAAAACTGTTTTTT. Translated, it gives CASSSGGNEKLFF.

This clone was observed once. The V gene is TRBV5-1, the J gene TRBJ2-3; 8 nucleotides match TRBD2. CDR3 length: 15 amino acids. V shed 4 bases, J shed 2 bases, and the junction held 6 bases outside the gene matches. Germline CDR1 reads SGHRS; CDR2 reads YFSETQ. The CDR3 region is CASSRVSGNTDTQYF. The CDR3 region has the DNA TGCGCCAGCAGCCGCGTTAGCGGGAACACAGATACGCAGTATTTT.

This chain joins TRBV2 and TRBJ1-5, with D possibly being TRBD1 (5 bases). Germline-derived CDR1 and CDR2 are SNHLY and FYNNEI. V was shortened by 6 bases and J by 6 bases, with 9 bases between the two germline ends. The CDR3 has 12 amino acids. The CDR3 nucleotides read TGTGCCAGCAGAGGGGAGGGTCAGCCCCAGCATTTT. It yields the protein CASRGEGQPQHF.

V gene TRBV28 combines with J gene TRBJ2-6, with TRBD1 identical over 10 bases. V dropped 3 bases and J dropped 0; count of bases not matched to a gene: 8. The CDR3 length is 19 residues. Per the germline V gene, CDR1 is MDHEN and CDR2 is SYDVKM. The CDR3 DNA reads as TGTGCCAGCAGTTTCCCCGGGACAGGGGCATCCTCTGGGGCCAACGTCCTGACTTTC. Protein product: CASSFPGTGASSGANVLTF.

The chain has TRBV29-1 and TRBJ1-1; D is unclear. This CDR3 contains 12 residues. V was pared by 3 bases and J by 5 bases, with 10 bases between. Germline V lookup: CDR1 SQVTM, CDR2 ANQGSEA. Here the CDR3 DNA reads TGCAGCGTTGACCAGGCTTGGACTGAAGCTTTCTTT. This gives the protein CSVDQAWTEAFF.